The source of this T cell receptor (beta chain) is a study of cytomegalovirus exposure and HLA in healthy donors. The CDR3 has 14 amino acids. Germline lookup yields CDR1 SGDLS and CDR2 YYNGEE. Between the trimmed V and J ends, which lost 0 bases and 4 bases, there was a span of 10 bases. Use of 60 Vbeta and 13 Jbeta primers characterized the PCR. Measured with immunoSEQ multiplex PCR; TCRdb has only the in-frame clones, and not every one. Its table records 60,000 to 70,000 clones. The receptor was derived from a boy aged 5-17 years in good health and CMV-seronegative. V usage is TRBV9 and J usage is TRBJ1-1; D is possibly TRBD1 (5 bases). The material sequenced was PBMCs. The CDR3 nucleotides read TGTGCCAGCAGCGTAGAACAGGCACTCACTGAAGCTTTCTTT. This translates into CASSVEQALTEAFF.